Listed below are T cell receptor beta chains from one sample, sequenced in a study of blood T cell repertoires in COVID-19. Sequencing used immunoSEQ multiplex PCR; TCRdb keeps in-frame clones, though not all of them. This table holds about 270,000 clones, around 81% found once. Sequencing was carried out using peripheral blood. These receptors were taken from a woman between 45 and 65 years old with active or convalescent COVID-19. Both conserved end residues are part of each CDR3. The order of the fields is D gene, J gene, V gene, clone size, CDR3 DNA, CDR3 protein. D genes are given only for firm matches. Only part of the rows carry a size: once, few, many, or a class if the clone is expanded.

TRBD2 TRBJ2-2 TRBV27 NA TGTGCCAGCAGTTTACAATTAGGCGGGAGGGCGAACACCGGGGAGCTGTTTTTT CASSLQLGGRANTGELFF
TRBD2 TRBJ2-2 TRBV19 NA TGTGCCAGTCTAGCGGGCCTTAACACCGGGGAGCTGTTTTTT CASLAGLNTGELFF
TRBD2 TRBJ2-1 TRBV27 NA TGTGCCAGCAGTGACACAGCGGGAACCCCTGGGAATGAGCAGTTCTTC CASSDTAGTPGNEQFF
TRBD2 TRBJ2-7 TRBV5-6 NA TGTGCCAGCAGCCTAAGACTAGCGGGGCCCGCAGTCCCGTACTTC CASSLRLAGPAVPYF
TRBD1 TRBJ2-2 TRBV20-1 NA TGCAGTGCTACTGACAGGGGGTCCACCGGGGAGCTGTTTTTT CSATDRGSTGELFF
NA TRBJ2-7 TRBV28 few TGTGCCAGCAGTTTGACAGTTTATACCTACGAGCAGTACTTC CASSLTVYTYEQYF
TRBD1 TRBJ1-1 TRBV27 NA TGTGCCAGCAGTCCCACGCCAGACAGGGTGCAAGCTTTCTTT CASSPTPDRVQAFF
TRBD2 TRBJ2-5 TRBV9 NA TGTGCCAGCAGCGCGTCCGGGACTATGGGGGAGACCCAGTACTTC CASSASGTMGETQYF
NA TRBJ1-1 TRBV12-5 NA TGTGCTAGTGGTTTGACTTTATCGGGGGACACTGAAGCTTTCTTT CASGLTLSGDTEAFF
NA TRBJ1-1 TRBV29-1 NA TGCAGGGGCGGGAACAGTATGAACACTGAAGCTTTCTTT CRGGNSMNTEAFF
NA TRBJ2-1 TRBV9 NA TGTGCCAGCAGCGCGGGAACAACCCTCTACTTGGATGAGCAGTTCTTC CASSAGTTLYLDEQFF
NA TRBJ1-1 TRBV6-5 NA TGTGCCAGCAGTCTGGGAGGGGCGGCTGAAGCTTTCTTT CASSLGGAAEAFF
NA TRBJ2-3 TRBV7-3 NA TGTGCCAGCAGCTTAACCTTGTTAGGGACTAGCACAGATACGCAGTATTTT CASSLTLLGTSTDTQYF
NA TRBJ1-5 TRBV28 NA TGTGCCAGCAGTCCAACACAGGGTTCGGAGCAGCCCCAGCATTTT CASSPTQGSEQPQHF
TRBD1 TRBJ2-3 TRBV6-2/TRBV6-3 many TGTGCCAGCAGCGCCGGGACAGGGGGTGGCACAGATACGCAGTATTTT CASSAGTGGGTDTQYF
TRBD1 TRBJ1-1 TRBV6-1 NA TGTGCCAGCAGTGAGCCGGGACAGGGGGCGCGGGAAGCTTTCTTT CASSEPGQGAREAFF
NA TRBJ2-5 TRBV9 NA TGTGCCAGCAGCCGCTGGGGGCACCAACAAGAGACCCAGTACTTC CASSRWGHQQETQYF
TRBD1 TRBJ1-5 TRBV19 NA TGTGCCAGTAGTATAGTTCAGGGGGTGGTCAATCAGCCCCAGCATTTT CASSIVQGVVNQPQHF
NA TRBJ2-2 TRBV19 NA TGTGCCAGTAGTATCGGGGTTACCGGGGAGCTGTTTTTT CASSIGVTGELFF
TRBD1 TRBJ1-2 TRBV5-4 NA TGTGCCAGCAGCTTGGTCAGGGGGCGCAGTGCTGGCTACACCTTC CASSLVRGRSAGYTF
TRBD2 TRBJ2-1 TRBV19 NA TGTGCCAGTAGTCGAATAGCGGGAGGCTCCTACAATGAGCAGTTCTTC CASSRIAGGSYNEQFF
NA TRBJ1-6 TRBV3-1/TRBV3-2 NA TGTGCCAGCAGCCAAGACGTGAGGTATTCACCCCTCCACTTT CASSQDVRYSPLHF
TRBD2 TRBJ2-3 TRBV19 NA TGTGCCAGTAGTAACCCTCGGGGGGGAAGCGCAGATACGCAGTATTTT CASSNPRGGSADTQYF
TRBD1 TRBJ2-3 TRBV27 NA TGTGCCAGCAGTCCCCTACCGGACAGGATTAACACAGATACGCAGTATTTT CASSPLPDRINTDTQYF
NA TRBJ2-7 TRBV3-1/TRBV3-2 many TGTGCCAGCAGCCAAGACCGCTACGAGCAGTACTTC CASSQDRYEQYF
TRBD1 TRBJ1-5 TRBV18 NA TGTGCCAGCTCAGGGGACAGGGTTCAGCCCCAGCATTTT CASSGDRVQPQHF
NA TRBJ2-1 TRBV10-3 NA TGTGCCATCAGTGAAAAACCCGACAAGCAGTTCTTC CAISEKPDKQFF
TRBD2 TRBJ2-3 TRBV7-6 NA TGTGCCAGCAGCTCTACTAGCGCCTCAGATACGCAGTATTTT CASSSTSASDTQYF
NA TRBJ1-1 TRBV27 few TGTGCCAGCAGTCCGACCTGGAGGGGACGACCCACTGAAGCTTTCTTT CASSPTWRGRPTEAFF
NA TRBJ1-2 TRBV10-2 NA TGCGCCAGCACCAGGGATAGCTATGGCTACACCTTC CASTRDSYGYTF
TRBD2 TRBJ2-4 TRBV7-9 NA TGTGCCAGCAGCTTACTAGCGGGATCTTCCAAAAACATTCAGTACTTC CASSLLAGSSKNIQYF
TRBD1 TRBJ1-2 TRBV3-1/TRBV3-2 NA TGTGCCAGCAGCCAAAGACAGGGGTCAAGCTACACCTTC CASSQRQGSSYTF
NA TRBJ1-3 TRBV2 NA TGTGCCAGCAGTGTGGCCAGAAGATCTGGAAACACCATATATTTT CASSVARRSGNTIYF
NA TRBJ1-2 TRBV27 NA TGTGCCAGCAGCCCAGGGTACGGCTACACCTTC CASSPGYGYTF
TRBD2 TRBJ2-1 TRBV7-2 NA TGTGCCAGCAGCCAGACCTTTCTGGCGGGAGGATACAATGAGCAGTTCTTC CASSQTFLAGGYNEQFF
NA TRBJ2-7 TRBV5-4 NA TGTGCCAGCAGCTTGGGACTAGACTCCTACGAGCAGTACTTC CASSLGLDSYEQYF
NA TRBJ2-4 TRBV7-4 NA TGTGCCAGCAGCTTCACAGGGAGCGGCCAAGGGCCGGGAAACATTCAGTACTTC CASSFTGSGQGPGNIQYF
NA TRBJ2-7 TRBV27 NA TGTGCCAGCAGTTTATCGGGGGGTTCGCTTTACGAGCAGTACTTC CASSLSGGSLYEQYF
NA TRBJ1-1 TRBV5-4 NA TGTGCCAGCAGCTTACCGGGACAAATGAACACTGAAGCTTTCTTT CASSLPGQMNTEAFF
TRBD2 TRBJ2-1 TRBV3-1/TRBV3-2 NA TGTGCCAGCAGCCCCGGGACTAGCGGGAGTAATGAGCAGTTCTTC CASSPGTSGSNEQFF
TRBD1 TRBJ1-5 TRBV12-5 NA TGTGCTAGTGGTTTTGAACAGGGGCAGCCCCAGCATTTT CASGFEQGQPQHF
TRBD1 TRBJ2-7 TRBV2 NA TGTGCCAGCAGTACCCAGGGGACAGGGGCCTACGAGCAGTACTTC CASSTQGTGAYEQYF
NA TRBJ1-1 TRBV19 NA TGTGCCAGTAGTATAGCTCGGGGTGCGGACACTGAAGCTTTCTTT CASSIARGADTEAFF
TRBD1 TRBJ1-2 TRBV5-4 NA TGTGCCAGCAGTCAGGGGGCAGAGAACTATGGCTACACCTTC CASSQGAENYGYTF
TRBD1 TRBJ1-5 TRBV2 NA TGTGCCAGCAGAACCGGACAGGGATATAGCAATCAGCCCCAGCATTTT CASRTGQGYSNQPQHF
NA TRBJ1-3 TRBV5-4 few TGTGCCAGCAGCAACTTAGGAAACACCATATATTTT CASSNLGNTIYF
NA TRBJ2-1 TRBV10-3 NA TGTGCCACGGGGGACGGTCCTTACAATGAGCAGTTCTTC CATGDGPYNEQFF
NA TRBJ2-2 TRBV5-1 few TGCGCCAGCAGCTTGGGGACAGACGCGAACACCGGGGAGCTGTTTTTT CASSLGTDANTGELFF
TRBD1 TRBJ1-2 TRBV12-3/TRBV12-4 NA TGTGCCAGCAGGTACAGGGGGCTCTATGGCTACACCTTC CASRYRGLYGYTF
TRBD1 TRBJ1-2 TRBV28 NA TGTGCCAGCAGGCCCACAGGGGAGATAGGCTACACCTTC CASRPTGEIGYTF
TRBD2 TRBJ2-7 TRBV20-1 once TGCAGTGCTAGTCTAGCGGGAGGTAACGAGCAGTACTTC CSASLAGGNEQYF